This T cell receptor (beta chain) was recovered during a study of blood T cells in healthy people across ages. The study's findings and limits: Among long-lived donors, naive CD4+ cells were more numerous and diversity higher than in aged donors. Correlation between TCR beta diversity and naive T cell percentage was strong.

Each of the donors had about 9.9 milliliters of peripheral blood drawn into EDTA-treated Vacutainer tubes. Using a J-beta primer mix together with a sample-barcoded 5' primer, a second PCR was run for roughly 6 to 11 cycles. A single record per CDR3 protein comes from TCRdb applying MiXCR to the 5' RACE reads. The table has hundreds of thousands of distinct CDR3 sequences, around 20% seen once; the top ten hold roughly 3.9%. Only a few counts were recorded for this clonotype. Its antigen remains unknown. CDR1 SQVTM and CDR2 ANQGSEA come from the germline V gene. The CDR3 spans 15 residues. V gave up 4 bases and J gave up 4 bases; unmatched junction bases: 12.

Material: blood. The rearrangement joins TRBV29-1 to TRBJ2-5, with 7 bases fitting TRBD1. This TCR derives from a man between 65 and 85 years old in good health. CDR3 region: CSVGQGTANSETQYF. The CDR3 bases are TGCAGCGTTGGACAGGGAACCGCCAATTCAGAGACCCAGTACTTC.